This T cell receptor beta chain is from a study of response to subunit inactivated influenza vaccine. Points from the study as a whole: Each seasonal influenza vaccination recruits few new T cells, the authors suggested.

TCRdb reprocessed the RT-PCR reads with MiXCR, giving one entry per CDR3 protein. The data hold hundreds of thousands of distinct CDR3 sequences, with 12% observed a single time. Note on this clonotype: Its antigen is as yet unknown.

V trimming: 0 bases; J trimming: 2 bases; junction bases outside the gene matches: 8. The CDR3 is 18 residues long. Germline V gene sequence: CDR1 SGDLS, CDR2 YYNGEE. V and J are TRBV9 and TRBJ2-5, with 12 bases identical to TRBD2. The clonotype comes from a middle-aged man who received an inactivated influenza vaccine. Specimen: PBMCs from blood, collected on the day of vaccination. The CDR3 DNA is TGTGCCAGCAGCGTAGGGGCTAGCGGGAGGGCGGTGCAAGAGACCCAGTACTTC. This codes for CASSVGASGRAVQETQYF.